The clone carrying this T cell receptor (beta chain) turned up a few times. The CDR3 has 13 amino acids. The V gene lost 5 bases and the J gene lost 7 bases, with 14 bases spanning the gap. Authors' analysis steps: Cell counts per sample came from amplifying reference gene primers. Assay: immunoSEQ multiplex PCR; the TCRdb copy retains only in-frame clones and omits some. V and J calls plus clone size are reproduced from that table; the DNA served to infer D and trimming. This sample has around 70,000 clones, with about 86% found just once. This entry is derived from a study of blood T cell repertoires in COVID-19. Looking at the study overall: Material from acute and convalescent COVID-19 was sourced from the United States, Italy and Spain. In each case, the material was cDNA or gDNA derived from T cells, B-cell-depleted T cells, or PBMCs.

This sequence originates from a man aged 50 or older with acute or convalescent COVID-19. V is TRBV12-3 or TRBV12-4 and J is TRBJ1-2, with D possibly being TRBD1 (5 bases). The sample comprised peripheral blood. The CDR3 DNA reads as TGTGCCAGCAGTCCATCAGGTGGGGCTGGCTACACCTTC. It yields the protein CASSPSGGAGYTF.